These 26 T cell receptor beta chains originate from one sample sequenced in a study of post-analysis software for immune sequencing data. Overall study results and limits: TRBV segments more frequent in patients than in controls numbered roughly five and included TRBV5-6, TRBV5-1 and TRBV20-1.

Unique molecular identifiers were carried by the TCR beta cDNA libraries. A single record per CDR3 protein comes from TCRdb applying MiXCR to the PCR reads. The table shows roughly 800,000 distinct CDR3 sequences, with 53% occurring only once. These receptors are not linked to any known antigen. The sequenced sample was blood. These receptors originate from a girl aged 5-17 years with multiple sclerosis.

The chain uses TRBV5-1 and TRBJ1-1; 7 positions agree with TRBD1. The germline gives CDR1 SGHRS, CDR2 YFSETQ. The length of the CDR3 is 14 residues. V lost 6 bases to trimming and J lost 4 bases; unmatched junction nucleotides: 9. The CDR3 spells CASTLQGVTTEAFF. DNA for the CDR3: TGCGCCAGCACGTTGCAGGGGGTCACCACTGAAGCTTTCTTT.

CDR3 amino acids: CASSLEGSQFF. The CDR3 nucleotides are TGTGCCAGCAGCCTAGAAGGCTCCCAGTTCTTC. The V gene is TRBV5-6, the J gene TRBJ2-1; D is undetermined. CDR3 size: 11 residues. CDR1 is SGHDT, CDR2 YYEEEE, per germline. Trimming pared 4 bases from V and 13 bases from J, leaving 12 bases between.

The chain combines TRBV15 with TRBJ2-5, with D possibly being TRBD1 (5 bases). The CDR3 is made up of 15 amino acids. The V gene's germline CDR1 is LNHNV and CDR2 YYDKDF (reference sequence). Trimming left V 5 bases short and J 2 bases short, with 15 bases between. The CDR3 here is CATSRTGLVQETQYF. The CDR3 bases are TGTGCCACCAGCCGAACAGGCCTTGTGCAAGAGACCCAGTACTTC.

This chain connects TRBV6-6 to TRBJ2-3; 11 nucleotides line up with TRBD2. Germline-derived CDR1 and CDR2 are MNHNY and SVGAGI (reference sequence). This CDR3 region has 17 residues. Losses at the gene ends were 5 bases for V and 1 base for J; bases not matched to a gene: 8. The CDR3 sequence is CASSPRGLADRTDTQYF. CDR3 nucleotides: TGTGCCAGCAGTCCTCGGGGACTAGCGGACCGCACAGATACGCAGTATTTT.

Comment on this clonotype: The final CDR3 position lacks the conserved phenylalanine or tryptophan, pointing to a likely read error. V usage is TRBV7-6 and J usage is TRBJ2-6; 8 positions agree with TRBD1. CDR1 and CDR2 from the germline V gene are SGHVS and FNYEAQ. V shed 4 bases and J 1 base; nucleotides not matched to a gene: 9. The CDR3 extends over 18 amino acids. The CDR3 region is CASSSDRVRSSGANVLTC. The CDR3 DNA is TGTGCCAGCAGCTCGGACAGGGTACGCAGTTCTGGGGCCAACGTCCTGACTTGC.

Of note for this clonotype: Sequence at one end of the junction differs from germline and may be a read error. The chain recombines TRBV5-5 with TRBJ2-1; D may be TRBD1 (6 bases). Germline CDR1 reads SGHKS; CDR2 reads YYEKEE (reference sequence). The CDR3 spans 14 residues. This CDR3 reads CASSLGVGDNKQFF. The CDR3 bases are TGTGCCAGCAGCTTGGGTGTGGGGGACAATAAGCAGTTCTTC.

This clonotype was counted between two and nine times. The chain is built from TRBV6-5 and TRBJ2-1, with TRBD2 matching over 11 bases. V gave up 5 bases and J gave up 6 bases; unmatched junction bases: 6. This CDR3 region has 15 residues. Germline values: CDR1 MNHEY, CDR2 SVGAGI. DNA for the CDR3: TGTGCCAGCAGTGACGGACTAGCGGGTTTCAATGAGCAGTTCTTC. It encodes CASSDGLAGFNEQFF.

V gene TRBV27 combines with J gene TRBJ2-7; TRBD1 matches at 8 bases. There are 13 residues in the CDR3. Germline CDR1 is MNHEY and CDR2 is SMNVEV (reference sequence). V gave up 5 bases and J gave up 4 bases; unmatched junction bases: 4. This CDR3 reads CASSARGRYEQYF. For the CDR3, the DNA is TGTGCCAGCAGTGCCAGGGGGCGATACGAGCAGTACTTC.

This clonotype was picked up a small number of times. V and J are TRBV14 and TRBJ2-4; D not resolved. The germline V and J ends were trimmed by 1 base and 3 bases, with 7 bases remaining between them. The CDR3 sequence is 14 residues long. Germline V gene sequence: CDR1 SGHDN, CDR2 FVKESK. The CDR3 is CASSQAGHKNIQYF. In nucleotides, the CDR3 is TGTGCCAGCAGCCAAGCGGGCCACAAAAACATTCAGTACTTC.

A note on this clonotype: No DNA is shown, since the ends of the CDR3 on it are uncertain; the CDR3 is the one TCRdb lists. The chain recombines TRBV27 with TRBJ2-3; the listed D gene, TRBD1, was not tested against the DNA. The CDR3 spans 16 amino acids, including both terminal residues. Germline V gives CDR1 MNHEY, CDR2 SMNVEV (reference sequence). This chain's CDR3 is CASSTSTGGVTDTQYF.

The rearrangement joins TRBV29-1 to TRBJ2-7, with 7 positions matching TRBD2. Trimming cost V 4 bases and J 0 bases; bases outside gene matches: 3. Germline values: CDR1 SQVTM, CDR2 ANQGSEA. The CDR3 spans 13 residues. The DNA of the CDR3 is TGCAGCGTTGTAAGCGGGACCTCCTACGAGCAGTACTTC. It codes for CSVVSGTSYEQYF.

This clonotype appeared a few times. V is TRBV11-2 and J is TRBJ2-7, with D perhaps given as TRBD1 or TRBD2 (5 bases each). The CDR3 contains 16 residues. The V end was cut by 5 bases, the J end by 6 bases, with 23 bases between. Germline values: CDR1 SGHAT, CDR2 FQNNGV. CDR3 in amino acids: CASSLSPGTHPGEQYF. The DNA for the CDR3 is TGTGCCAGCAGCCTTAGCCCCGGGACCCACCCTGGCGAGCAGTACTTC.

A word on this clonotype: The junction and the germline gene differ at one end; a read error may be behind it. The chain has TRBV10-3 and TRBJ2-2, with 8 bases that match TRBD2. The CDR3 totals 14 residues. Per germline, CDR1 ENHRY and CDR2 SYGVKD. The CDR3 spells CAVRPKEREGELFF. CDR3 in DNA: TGTGCCGTCAGGCCGAAGGAGCGGGAGGGGGAGCTGTTTTTT.

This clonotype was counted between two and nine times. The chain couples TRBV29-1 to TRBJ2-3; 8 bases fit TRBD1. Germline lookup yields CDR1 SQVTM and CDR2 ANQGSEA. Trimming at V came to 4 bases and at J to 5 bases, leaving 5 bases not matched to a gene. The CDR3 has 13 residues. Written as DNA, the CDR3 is TGCAGCGTTGGGCAGGGGGCAGGAGATACGCAGTATTTT. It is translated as CSVGQGAGDTQYF.

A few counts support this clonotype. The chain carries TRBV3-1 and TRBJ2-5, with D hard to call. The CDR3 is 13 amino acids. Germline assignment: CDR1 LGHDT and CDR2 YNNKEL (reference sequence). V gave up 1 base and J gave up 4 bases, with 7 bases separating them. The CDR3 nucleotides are TGTGCCAGCAGCCAAGTGGGCCGAGAGACCCAGTACTTC. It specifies CASSQVGRETQYF.

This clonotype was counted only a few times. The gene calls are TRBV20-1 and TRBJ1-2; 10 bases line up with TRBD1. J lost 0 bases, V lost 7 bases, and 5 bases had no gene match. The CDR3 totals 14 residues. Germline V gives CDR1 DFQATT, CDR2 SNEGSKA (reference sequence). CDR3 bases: TGCAGTGTGAGACAGGGGGCGGCTAACTATGGCTACACCTTC. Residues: CSVRQGAANYGYTF.

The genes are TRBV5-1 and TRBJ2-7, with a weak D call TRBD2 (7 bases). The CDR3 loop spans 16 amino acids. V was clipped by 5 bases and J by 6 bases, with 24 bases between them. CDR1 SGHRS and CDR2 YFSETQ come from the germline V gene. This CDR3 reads CASRQRGAAGASEQYF. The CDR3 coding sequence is TGCGCCAGCAGACAGAGAGGGGCCGCGGGGGCCTCCGAGCAGTACTTC.

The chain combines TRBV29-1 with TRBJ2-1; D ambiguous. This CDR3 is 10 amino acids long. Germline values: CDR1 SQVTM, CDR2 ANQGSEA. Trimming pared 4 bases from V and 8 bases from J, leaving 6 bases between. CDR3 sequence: CSVASYEQFF. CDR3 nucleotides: TGCAGCGTTGCATCGTATGAGCAGTTCTTC.

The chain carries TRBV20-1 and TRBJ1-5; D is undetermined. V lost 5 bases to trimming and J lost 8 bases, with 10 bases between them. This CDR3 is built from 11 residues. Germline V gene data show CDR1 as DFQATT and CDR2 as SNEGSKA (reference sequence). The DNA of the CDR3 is TGCAGTGCTGGAAGGGTGGAGCCCCAGCATTTT. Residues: CSAGRVEPQHF.

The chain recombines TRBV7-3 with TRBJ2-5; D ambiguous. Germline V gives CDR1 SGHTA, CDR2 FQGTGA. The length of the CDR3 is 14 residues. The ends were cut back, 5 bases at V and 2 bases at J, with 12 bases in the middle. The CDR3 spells CASSPQGDQETQYF. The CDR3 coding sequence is TGTGCCAGCAGCCCCCAAGGAGATCAAGAGACCCAGTACTTC.

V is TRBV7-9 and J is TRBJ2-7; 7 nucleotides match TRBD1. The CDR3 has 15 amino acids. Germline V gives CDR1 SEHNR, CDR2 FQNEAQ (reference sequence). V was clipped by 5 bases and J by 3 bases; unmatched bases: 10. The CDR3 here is CASSPSRQGYYEQYF. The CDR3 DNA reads TGTGCCAGCAGCCCCTCGAGACAGGGCTACTACGAGCAGTACTTC.

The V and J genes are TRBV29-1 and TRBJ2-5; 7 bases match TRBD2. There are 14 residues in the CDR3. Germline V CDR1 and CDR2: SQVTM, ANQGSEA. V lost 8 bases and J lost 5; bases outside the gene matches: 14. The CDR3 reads CSTKLAATWETQYF. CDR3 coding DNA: TGCAGCACGAAGCTAGCGGCAACTTGGGAGACCCAGTACTTC.

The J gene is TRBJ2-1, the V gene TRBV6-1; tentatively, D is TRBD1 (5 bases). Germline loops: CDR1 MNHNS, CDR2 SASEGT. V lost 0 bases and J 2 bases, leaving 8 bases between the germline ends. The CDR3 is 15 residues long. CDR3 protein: CASSEAGAPYNEQFF. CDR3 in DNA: TGTGCCAGCAGTGAAGCAGGGGCCCCCTACAATGAGCAGTTCTTC.

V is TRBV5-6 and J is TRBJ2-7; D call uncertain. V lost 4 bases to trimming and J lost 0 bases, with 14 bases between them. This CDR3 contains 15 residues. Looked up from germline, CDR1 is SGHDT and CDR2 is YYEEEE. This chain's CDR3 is CASSQFLGDSYEQYF. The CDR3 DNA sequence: TGTGCCAGCAGCCAGTTCCTTGGGGACTCCTACGAGCAGTACTTC. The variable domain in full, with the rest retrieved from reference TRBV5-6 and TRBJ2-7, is DAGVTQSPTHLIKTRGQQVTLRCSPKSGHDTVSWYQQALGQGPQFIFQYYEEEERQRGNFPDRFSGHQFPNYSSELNVNALLLGDSALYLCASSQFLGDSYEQYFGPGTRLTVT.

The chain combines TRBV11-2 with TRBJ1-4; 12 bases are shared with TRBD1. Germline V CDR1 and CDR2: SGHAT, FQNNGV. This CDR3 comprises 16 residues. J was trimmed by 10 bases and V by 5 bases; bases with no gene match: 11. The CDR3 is CASSRGTGGETGKLFF. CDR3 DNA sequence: TGTGCCAGCAGCAGAGGGACAGGGGGCGAGACGGGAAAACTGTTTTTT. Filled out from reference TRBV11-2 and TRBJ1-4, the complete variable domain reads EAGVAQSPRYKIIEKRQSVAFWCNPISGHATLYWYQQILGQGPKLLIQFQNNGVVDDSQLPKDRFSAERLKGVDSTLKIQPAKLEDSAVYLCASSRGTGGETGKLFFGSGTQLSVL.

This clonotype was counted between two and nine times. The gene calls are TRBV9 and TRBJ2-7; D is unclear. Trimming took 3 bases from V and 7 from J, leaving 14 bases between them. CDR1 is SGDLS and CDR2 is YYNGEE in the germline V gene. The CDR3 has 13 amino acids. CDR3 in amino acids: CASSGLPLQEQYF. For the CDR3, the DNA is TGTGCCAGCAGCGGACTTCCTTTGCAAGAGCAGTACTTC.